The rows below give T cell receptor beta chains drawn from one sample of a study of PD-L1 blockade in urothelial cancer. The assay was immunoSEQ multiplex PCR, and TCRdb's table has in-frame clones only and misses some. The profile covers fewer than 65,000 clones, with around four fifths appearing a single time and more than 3% taken by the ten largest. The sequences come from PBMCs, collected around atezolizumab (anti-PD-L1) treatment. All receptors come from a man in his sixties or seventies with urothelial cancer. The conserved cysteine and the conserved F or W are not part of the CDR3 here. Size values are once, few and many counts, or a class for expanded clones, and some rows have none.

size: NA; J: TRBJ1-1; V: TRBV7-7; CDR3: ASSVKEDTEAF
size: NA; J: TRBJ2-7; V: TRBV9; CDR3: ASSPAGVREQY
size: NA; J: TRBJ1-2; V: TRBV21-1; CDR3: ASSKEGGQGARDYGYT
size: NA; J: TRBJ2-5; V: TRBV5-4; CDR3: ASSLNSVETQY
size: few; J: TRBJ2-5; V: TRBV5-1; CDR3: ASSLRDRRQETQY
size: NA; J: TRBJ1-1; V: TRBV19; CDR3: ASSDRARTEAF
size: NA; J: TRBJ2-7; V: TRBV9; CDR3: ASSVASEVGTGSYEQY
size: NA; J: TRBJ2-2; V: TRBV4-2; CDR3: ASSQDRGREAGELF
size: NA; J: TRBJ2-7; V: TRBV7-9; CDR3: ASSPRTGFGTEQY
size: NA; J: TRBJ1-2; V: TRBV28; CDR3: ASTSRGRWGYT
size: NA; J: TRBJ1-1; V: TRBV5-6; CDR3: ASSSPWTGLNTEAF
size: NA; J: TRBJ2-5; V: TRBV19; CDR3: ASSIGDRGQTQY
size: once; J: TRBJ1-1; V: TRBV7-2; CDR3: ASSRGWEGNTEAF
size: NA; J: TRBJ2-1; V: TRBV5-1; CDR3: ASSGSGGPIGEQF
size: NA; J: TRBJ2-7; V: TRBV7-9; CDR3: ASSLQGTLYEQY
size: NA; J: TRBJ1-5; V: TRBV6-5; CDR3: ASGTDRYQPQH
size: NA; J: TRBJ2-1; V: TRBV2; CDR3: ASRASSGSSEQF
size: NA; J: TRBJ2-7; V: TRBV4-1; CDR3: ASSQGHGLAGNEQY
size: NA; J: TRBJ2-3; V: TRBV4-1; CDR3: ASSPLGSLPSTDTQY
size: once; J: TRBJ2-7; V: TRBV25-1; CDR3: ASSEAEGFREQY
size: NA; J: TRBJ2-7; V: TRBV6-6; CDR3: ASSYLTGGTEQY
size: many; J: TRBJ1-1; V: TRBV5-1; CDR3: ASSSTVRNTEAF